This T cell receptor (beta chain) was observed in a study of blood T cell repertoires in COVID-19. Sequenced by immunoSEQ multiplex PCR; TCRdb stores in-frame clones only, minus some. The profile shows 60,000 or so clones, 65% to 90% of them singletons. In germline, CDR1 is MNHEY, CDR2 SVGEGT. V was clipped by 4 bases and J by 2 bases; unmatched bases: 4. This CDR3 is 15 amino acids long. Sequenced: peripheral blood. The chain combines TRBV6-2 or TRBV6-3 with TRBJ2-3; 9 nucleotides line up with TRBD1. This receptor was obtained from a human donor in a cohort sampled during active COVID-19. For the CDR3, the DNA is TGTGCCAGCAGTTCCGGACAGGGGATCACAGATACGCAGTATTTT. The encoded protein is CASSSGQGITDTQYF.